The source of this T cell receptor beta chain is a study of shared T cell receptors in the human thymus. V gave up 2 bases and J gave up 14 bases, with 32 bases separating them. Germline CDR1 and CDR2: SQVTM and ANQGSEA. The CDR3 is 17 residues long. Measured with immunoSEQ multiplex PCR; TCRdb has only the in-frame clones, and not every one. There are around 730,000 clones in the sample; over 75% occur only once, and about 0.0098% lies in the top ten. A single count supports this clone. The data were also submitted as part of a second study, on human thymus T cells. That study reports: Thymus tissue for the work was resected from patients undergoing corrective heart surgery. Thymic and blood repertoires seemed to show skewed V and J gene use. Thymic repertoires from unrelated individuals overlapped highly, related research reported.

Sequencing was carried out using thymocytes. The V call is TRBV29-1, the J call TRBJ2-3; tentatively, D is TRBD2 (6 bases). The source of this sequence is a girl under two years old with a congenital heart defect. The DNA of the CDR3 is TGCAGCGTTGAAACGACTGAAAGGGATATAGCGGAGCGGTTGGCGTATTTT. This gives the protein CSVETTERDIAERLAYF.